The 19 T cell receptor beta chains below come from one sample, sequenced in a study of Ad26.COV2.S vaccination and SARS-CoV-2 variants. Some clones are missing from TCRdb's copy, which holds only in-frame ones; the method was immunoSEQ multiplex PCR. The sample lists about 680,000 clones, more than 70% occurring once. Treatment of the sample: 15 to 20 received Ad26.COV2.S at low or high dose, single or two shots; several received placebo; per-sample allocation not given. All samples were drawn on day 63, counting from the first vaccine or placebo injection. Specimen: peripheral blood, collected in a trial of Ad26.COV2.S vaccine versus placebo. Source of these receptors: a person aged 18 to 65 who received the Ad26.COV2.S COVID-19 vaccine or a placebo.

V gene TRBV29-1 combines with J gene TRBJ1-2; D might be TRBD1 (6 bases). V was pared by 2 bases and J by 6 bases, with 10 bases between. There are 12 residues in the CDR3. The germline gives CDR1 SQVTM, CDR2 ANQGSEA. The CDR3 bases are TGCAGCGTTGAAATGGGGGCTCATGGCTACACCTTC. It specifies CSVEMGAHGYTF. Complete variable domain (other parts from reference TRBV29-1 and TRBJ1-2): SAVISQKPSRDICQRGTSLTIQCQVDSQVTMMFWYRQQPGQSLTLIATANQGSEATYESGFVIDKFPISRPNLTFSTLTVSNMSPEDSSIYLCSVEMGAHGYTFGSGTRLTVV.

The CDR3, as DNA: TGTGCCAGCAGCTTAGAGGGACAGCCCAACTATGGCTACACCTTC. Translated, it gives CASSLEGQPNYGYTF. The rearrangement joins TRBV7-2 to TRBJ1-2; TRBD1 agrees at 7 bases. The CDR3 consists of 15 residues. Germline V gives CDR1 SGHTA, CDR2 FQGNSA. The ends lost 1 base at V and 2 bases at J; junction bases unmatched: 4.

The CDR3: CASSPRDSSTDTQYF. CDR3 DNA: TGTGCCAGCAGCCCGCGGGATTCTAGCACAGATACGCAGTATTTT. The chain recombines TRBV5-8 with TRBJ2-3; TRBD2 is a possible D gene (6 bases). There are 15 residues in the CDR3. Germline values: CDR1 SGHTS, CDR2 YDEGEE. V was clipped by 4 bases and J by 0 bases, with 12 bases between them.

This rearrangement joins TRBV29-1 to TRBJ2-5; 11 bases are a match to TRBD2. This CDR3 contains 14 residues. With V trimmed by 6 bases and J by 1 base, 4 bases remained unmatched. Germline CDR1 reads SQVTM; CDR2 reads ANQGSEA. The CDR3 nucleotides are TGCAGCGTAAAGGGACTAGCGGCCCAAGAGACCCAGTACTTC. This codes for CSVKGLAAQETQYF. The whole variable domain, filled in from reference TRBV29-1 and TRBJ2-5, reads SAVISQKPSRDICQRGTSLTIQCQVDSQVTMMFWYRQQPGQSLTLIATANQGSEATYESGFVIDKFPISRPNLTFSTLTVSNMSPEDSSIYLCSVKGLAAQETQYFGPGTRLLVL.

The V call is TRBV6-5, the J call TRBJ1-4; D is ambiguous. Germline lookup yields CDR1 MNHEY and CDR2 SVGAGI. V gave up 2 bases and J gave up 7 bases, with 8 bases separating them. CDR3 length equals 13 residues. CDR3 bases: TGTGCCAGCAGTTACGGCGTGGTTGAAAAACTGTTTTTT. Its translation: CASSYGVVEKLFF.

As for this clone: This CDR3 is also generated by other DNA sequences in the sample. The chain joins TRBV10-3 to TRBJ1-3, with D perhaps TRBD1 (5 bases). V was shortened by 3 bases and J by 0 bases, with 9 bases between the two germline ends. The CDR3 has 15 amino acids. Germline V lookup: CDR1 ENHRY, CDR2 SYGVKD. CDR3 region: CAISDGTASGNTIYF. CDR3 DNA sequence: TGTGCCATCAGTGACGGGACCGCCTCTGGAAACACCATATATTTT.

This chain links TRBV7-8 with TRBJ2-5, with 13 bases identical to TRBD2. The trim removed 5 bases at V and 5 bases at J, leaving 5 bases unmatched. The CDR3 totals 15 residues. Germline CDR1 SGHVS, CDR2 FQNEAQ. CDR3: CASSRLAGGLETQYF. The CDR3 nucleotides read TGTGCCAGCAGCAGACTAGCGGGGGGTTTGGAGACCCAGTACTTC.

V and J are TRBV19 and TRBJ2-5; TRBD1 matches at 8 bases. The CDR3 totals 16 residues. Germline V lookup: CDR1 LNHDA, CDR2 SQIVND (reference sequence). The V and J ends lost 0 bases and 5 bases, in that order; junction bases with no gene match: 8. The CDR3 loop reads CASSIDTGQDGETQYF. The CDR3 DNA reads TGTGCCAGTAGTATAGATACGGGACAGGATGGGGAGACCCAGTACTTC.

This clone appeared a single time. The chain couples TRBV2 to TRBJ1-3; unclear D gene. Per germline, CDR1 SNHLY and CDR2 FYNNEI. The CDR3 length is 14 residues. The V and J ends lost 3 bases and 0 bases respectively, with 6 bases between them. Here the CDR3 reads CASSDAGSGNTIYF. The CDR3, as DNA: TGTGCCAGCAGTGATGCGGGCTCTGGAAACACCATATATTTT.

The CDR3: CASSLGLTGGDEQFF. The CDR3 bases are TGTGCCAGCAGCTTAGGCCTGACGGGAGGGGATGAGCAGTTCTTC. The J gene is TRBJ2-1, the V gene TRBV11-2; 8 bases align to TRBD2. The germline gives CDR1 SGHAT, CDR2 FQNNGV. Unmatched junction bases numbered 7, after V lost 1 base and J lost 8 bases. This CDR3 comprises 15 residues.

The chain links TRBV27 to TRBJ2-2; maybe TRBD2 (6 bases). The CDR3 has 17 residues. V dropped 4 bases and J dropped 2 bases, with 17 bases sitting between them. The germline CDR1 and CDR2 sequences are MNHEY and SMNVEV (reference sequence). CDR3 DNA: TGTGCCAGCAGTTGGAGGGTTGGGGGGTTCAACACCGGGGAGCTGTTTTTT. It is translated as CASSWRVGGFNTGELFF.

The CDR3, as DNA: TGTGCCAGCAGCTTAGTTTCAGGGTCCGGGGCCAACGTCCTGACTTTC. This encodes CASSLVSGSGANVLTF. V is TRBV11-2 and J is TRBJ2-6, with a weak D call TRBD1 (5 bases). Trimming removed 1 base at V and 4 bases at J, with 11 bases between. From germline, CDR1 is SGHAT and CDR2 FQNNGV. The CDR3 runs 16 residues.

This clone appeared once. V is TRBV11-1 and J is TRBJ2-3; possibly TRBD1 for D (6 bases). Per germline, CDR1 SGHAT and CDR2 FQDESV (reference sequence). The CDR3 runs to 15 residues. Trimming pared 5 bases from V and 3 bases from J, leaving 15 bases between. CDR3: CASSDGLRGTDTQYF. The CDR3 DNA sequence: TGTGCCAGCAGCGACGGACTCAGGGGAACAGATACGCAGTATTTT.

The rearrangement joins TRBV19 to TRBJ1-6; D is ambiguous. The V end was cut by 5 bases, the J end by 7 bases, with 6 bases between. CDR1 LNHDA and CDR2 SQIVND come from the germline V gene (reference sequence). CDR3 length: 12 amino acids. The CDR3 sequence is CASSYKNSPLHF. Written as DNA, the CDR3 is TGTGCCAGTAGTTACAAGAATTCACCCCTCCACTTT.

This clone has a handful of counts. CDR3 in amino acids: CASSQVGPPRGSPLHF. Here the CDR3 DNA reads TGCGCCAGCAGCCAAGTAGGGCCGCCCAGGGGCTCACCCCTCCACTTT. The chain uses TRBV4-1 and TRBJ1-6; maybe TRBD1 (6 bases). The CDR3 length is 16 residues. The germline V gene encodes CDR1 MGHRA and CDR2 YSYEKL. Trimming took 1 base from V and 10 from J, leaving 17 bases between them.

The chain recombines TRBV27 with TRBJ1-1; 8 nucleotides match TRBD1. The CDR3 covers 14 residues. Germline CDR1 is MNHEY and CDR2 is SMNVEV (reference sequence). The V and J ends lost 2 bases and 6 bases, in that order; junction bases with no gene match: 5. CDR3 nucleotide sequence: TGTGCCAGCAGTTTAGGACAGGGAAGGGCTGAAGCTTTCTTT. This translates into CASSLGQGRAEAFF.

The gene calls are TRBV6-5 and TRBJ2-2; 7 bases agree with TRBD1. Losses at the gene ends were 8 bases for V and 2 bases for J; bases not matched to a gene: 8. Germline V gene sequence: CDR1 MNHEY, CDR2 SVGAGI. This CDR3 contains 15 residues. This CDR3 is CASVGAGGNTGELFF. The CDR3 DNA reads as TGTGCCAGCGTGGGGGCAGGGGGAAACACCGGGGAGCTGTTTTTT.

V and J are TRBV19 and TRBJ1-4; D remains ambiguous. Germline CDR1 LNHDA, CDR2 SQIVND (reference sequence). Trimming removed 5 bases at V and 0 bases at J, with 10 bases between. The CDR3 runs 15 residues. The CDR3 DNA reads as TGTGCCAGTAGTCTAAACACAGCAACTAATGAAAAACTGTTTTTT. It yields the protein CASSLNTATNEKLFF.

The chain combines TRBV5-1 with TRBJ2-1, with D perhaps given as TRBD1 or TRBD2 (5 bases each). The CDR3 extends over 15 amino acids. Germline V gene sequence: CDR1 SGHRS, CDR2 YFSETQ. Trimming cost V 5 bases and J 3 bases, with 15 bases left between them. The CDR3 loop reads CASSESGTNYNEQFF. CDR3 in DNA: TGCGCCAGCAGTGAGTCCGGGACCAACTACAATGAGCAGTTCTTC.